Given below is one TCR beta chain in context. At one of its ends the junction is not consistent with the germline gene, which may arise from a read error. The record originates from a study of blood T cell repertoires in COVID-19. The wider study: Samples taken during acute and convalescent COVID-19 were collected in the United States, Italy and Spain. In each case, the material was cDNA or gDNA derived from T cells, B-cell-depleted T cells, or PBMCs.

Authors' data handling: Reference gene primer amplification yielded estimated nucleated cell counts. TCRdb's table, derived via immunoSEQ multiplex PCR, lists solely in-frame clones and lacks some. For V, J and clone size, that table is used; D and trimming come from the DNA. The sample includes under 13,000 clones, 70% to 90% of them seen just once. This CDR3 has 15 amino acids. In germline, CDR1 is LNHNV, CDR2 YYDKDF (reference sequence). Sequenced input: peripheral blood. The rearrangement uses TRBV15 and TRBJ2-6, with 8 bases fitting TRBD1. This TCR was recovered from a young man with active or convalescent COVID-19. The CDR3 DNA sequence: TGTGCCACCAACAGACAGGGGTCTGGGGCCAACGTCCTGACTTTC. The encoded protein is CATNRQGSGANVLTF.